This T cell receptor beta chain was obtained from a study of CD8 T cells in Susac syndrome. TEMRA cells were FACS-enriched and CD8+ and CD4+ T cells negatively isolated. With random hexamers, roughly 0.45 to 1 ug RNA was reverse transcribed. TCRdb analysed the immunoSEQ multiplex PCR reads with MiXCR anew, one entry per CDR3 protein. The table shows about 430,000 distinct CDR3 sequences, with approximately 89% occurring only once. CDR3 size: 10 residues. V lost 7 bases, J lost 5 bases, and 4 bases lay in between. CDR1 is MNHEY, CDR2 SVGAGI, per germline. There are a few counts of this clonotype. This receptor was taken from a human donor with multiple sclerosis. The genes are TRBV6-5 and TRBJ2-3; D uncertain. The sample consisted of CD8+ T cells from PBMCs. CDR3 in amino acids: CASKGDTQYF. The DNA for the CDR3 is TGTGCCAGCAAAGGAGATACGCAGTATTTT.